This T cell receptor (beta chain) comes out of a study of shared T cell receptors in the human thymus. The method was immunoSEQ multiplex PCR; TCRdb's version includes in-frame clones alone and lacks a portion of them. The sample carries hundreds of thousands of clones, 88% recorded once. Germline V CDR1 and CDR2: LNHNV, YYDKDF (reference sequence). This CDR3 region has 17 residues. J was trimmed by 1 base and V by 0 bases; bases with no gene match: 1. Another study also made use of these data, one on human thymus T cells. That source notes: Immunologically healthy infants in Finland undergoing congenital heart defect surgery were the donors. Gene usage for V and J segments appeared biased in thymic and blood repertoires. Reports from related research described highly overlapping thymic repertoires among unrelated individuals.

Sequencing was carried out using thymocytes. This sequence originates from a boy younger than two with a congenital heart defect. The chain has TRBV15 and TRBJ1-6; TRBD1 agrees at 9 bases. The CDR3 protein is CATSREGQGSYNSPLHF. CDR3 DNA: TGTGCCACCAGCAGAGAAGGACAGGGGTCCTATAATTCACCCCTCCACTTT.